A selection of T cell receptor beta chains follows, all from one sample in a study of OX40 agonist ivuxolimab in advanced cancers. Some clones are missing from TCRdb's copy, which holds only in-frame ones; the method was immunoSEQ multiplex PCR. The repertoire consists of about 97,000 clones, with about 90% occurring once and the leading ten covering over 4.5%. The sample was CD4+ or CD8+ T cells sorted from blood, taken in a trial of the OX40 agonist ivuxolimab. Source of these receptors: an adult with an advanced solid tumor such as melanoma, head and neck, liver or kidney cancer. CDR3s include the opening cysteine and the closing phenylalanine or tryptophan. D genes are given only for firm matches. The size field is filled for only some rows; it gives once, few, many or a size class.

v_call	j_call	d_call	clone_size	cdr3_nt	cdr3_aa
TRBV7-2	TRBJ1-3	NA	NA	TGTGCCAGCAGCTTCGGCAGCTCTGGAAACACCATATATTTT	CASSFGSSGNTIYF
TRBV19	TRBJ2-3	NA	NA	TGTGCCAGTAGTACGGGGCCTAGCGGCACAGATACGCAGTATTTT	CASSTGPSGTDTQYF
TRBV19	TRBJ1-4	NA	NA	TGTGCCAGTAGTATTAATTTTACCGTACGTGGGGGTTCTCCGGGCCAAACTAATGAAAAACTGTTTTTT	CASSINFTVRGGSPGQTNEKLFF
TRBV6-1	TRBJ1-2	TRBD1	NA	TGTGCCAGCAGTGAAGCCGGAGGACAGGGGGTGGACTATGGCTACACCTTC	CASSEAGGQGVDYGYTF
TRBV25-1	TRBJ2-1	NA	NA	TGTGCCAGCAGTGTTCGGTTCTACAATGAGCAGTTCTTC	CASSVRFYNEQFF
TRBV27	TRBJ1-5	NA	NA	TGTGCCAGCAGCCAACGATGGGACCAGCCCCAGCATTTT	CASSQRWDQPQHF
TRBV6-6	TRBJ1-1	TRBD1	NA	TGTGCCAGCAGTTTCGGGGACAGGGTGGACACTGAAGCTTTCTTT	CASSFGDRVDTEAFF
TRBV5-1	TRBJ1-2	TRBD1	NA	TGCGCCAGCAGCTTGGGGGACAGGGGCCACTATGGCTACACCTTC	CASSLGDRGHYGYTF
TRBV19	TRBJ2-1	NA	once	TGTGCCAGTAGTATATTCGATCTCAATGAGCAGTTCTTC	CASSIFDLNEQFF
TRBV6-5	TRBJ2-4	NA	NA	TGTGCCAGCAGACCCCAGGGGATAGCCAAAAACATTCAGTACTTC	CASRPQGIAKNIQYF
TRBV30	TRBJ2-1	NA	NA	TGTGCCTGGAGTCCCCGACCAAACGACAATGAGCAGTTCTTC	CAWSPRPNDNEQFF
TRBV7-2	TRBJ1-3	NA	NA	TGTGCCAGCAGCTTAGTTGGCTCTGGAAACACCATATATTTT	CASSLVGSGNTIYF
TRBV4-1	TRBJ2-7	TRBD2	NA	TGCGCCAGCAGCCACCTTAGCGGGGGGGCAGAAGAGCAGTACTTC	CASSHLSGGAEEQYF
TRBV10-3	TRBJ1-5	TRBD1	NA	TGTGCCATCAGATCCGGGACAGGGGCTGGTCAGCCCCAGCATTTT	CAIRSGTGAGQPQHF
TRBV7-9	TRBJ2-7	NA	NA	TGTGCCAGCAGCGGCCTGGCCGGAAGGACTTCGGGGGCCTACGAGCAGTACTTC	CASSGLAGRTSGAYEQYF
TRBV6-1	TRBJ1-1	NA	NA	TGTGCCAGCGAAGGGGGGGTTACTGAAGCTTTCTTT	CASEGGVTEAFF
TRBV5-1	TRBJ1-1	TRBD1	once	TGCGCCAGCAGCTTAACCGATAGGGGGCTGGGCAGCACTGAAGCTTTCTTT	CASSLTDRGLGSTEAFF
TRBV9	TRBJ2-7	TRBD1	once	TGTGCCAGCAGCGGAGACAGGGGCTACGAGCAGTACTTC	CASSGDRGYEQYF
TRBV27	TRBJ2-4	TRBD1	few	TGTGCCAGCAGTCCCGGACAGGCGCGAGCCAAAAACATTCAGTACTTC	CASSPGQARAKNIQYF
TRBV27	TRBJ2-7	NA	NA	TGTGCCAGCTCCGGTCTGGGCTACGAGCAGTACTTC	CASSGLGYEQYF
TRBV7-7	TRBJ2-5	NA	NA	TGTGCTAGCAGCTTAGTGGGCGGACCAAAAGAGACCCAGTACTTC	CASSLVGGPKETQYF
TRBV6-1	TRBJ1-5	TRBD1	few	TGTGCCAGCAGTGAAGAAATAGGGACAGGGAATCAGCCCCAGCATTTT	CASSEEIGTGNQPQHF
TRBV18	TRBJ1-2	NA	few	TGTGCCAGCTCACCTTACGAGACAGACAACTATGGCTACACCTTC	CASSPYETDNYGYTF
TRBV14	TRBJ1-1	NA	once	TGTGCCAGCAGTCGAGGACCTGAAGCTTTCTTT	CASSRGPEAFF
TRBV6-1	TRBJ2-3	TRBD2	NA	TGTGCCAGCAGTCCAGCGGGAGACACAGATACGCAGTATTTT	CASSPAGDTDTQYF
TRBV5-1	TRBJ2-6	NA	NA	TGCGCCAGCAGCTTATCGGGGGCAGGCGCCAACGTCCTGACTTTC	CASSLSGAGANVLTF
TRBV29-1	TRBJ2-1	NA	NA	TGCAGCGTTGAAGATCCAAACCTTCCCGCCCCTCGTCGAGGCCCGTTCTTC	CSVEDPNLPAPRRGPFF
TRBV5-2	TRBJ1-2	NA	NA	TGTGCCAGCAATGCCCGGAGAGAGTACGAAAGCTATGGCTACACCTTC	CASNARREYESYGYTF
TRBV18	TRBJ2-5	NA	once	TGTGCCAGCTCACCCCCCGGGGCGTACCAAGAGACCCAGTACTTC	CASSPPGAYQETQYF
TRBV2	TRBJ2-7	NA	NA	TGTGCCAGCAGTGATCTCCCAGTTTCCTACGAGCAGTACTTC	CASSDLPVSYEQYF
TRBV7-2	TRBJ1-2	NA	once	TGTGCCAGCAGCCCACATCGGCCAGATGGCTACACCTTC	CASSPHRPDGYTF
TRBV14	TRBJ2-7	NA	once	TGTGCCAGCAGCGTGACCGCCAGCGAGCAGTACTTC	CASSVTASEQYF
TRBV27	TRBJ1-2	NA	NA	TGTGCCAGCAGTTTAAGGGGGGGCCCGGGCTACACCTTC	CASSLRGGPGYTF
TRBV21-1	TRBJ2-1	NA	NA	TGTGCCAGCAGCATCCGGGACCAGCAGTTCTTC	CASSIRDQQFF
TRBV27	TRBJ2-1	NA	NA	TGTGCCAGCAGGGACACCTACTACAATGAGCAGTTCTTC	CASRDTYYNEQFF
TRBV11-3	TRBJ2-5	TRBD2	NA	TGTGCCAGCAGCCAGGCGGGGGAAGAGACCCAGTACTTC	CASSQAGEETQYF
TRBV6-6	TRBJ2-5	NA	NA	TGTGCCAGCAGCCCAAACGCGGACGCGGAGACCCAGTACTTC	CASSPNADAETQYF
TRBV9	TRBJ2-1	NA	NA	TGTGCCAGCAGCTCCCGGGGCCGGATGACGGACCGGGGCCACAATGAGCAGTTCTTC	CASSSRGRMTDRGHNEQFF
TRBV9	TRBJ2-1	TRBD1	once	TGTGCCAGCAGCGTAGGGGTACAGGGGTCCTACAATGAGCAGTTCTTC	CASSVGVQGSYNEQFF
TRBV5-4	TRBJ1-1	TRBD1	NA	TGTGCCAGCAGCAGACAGACAGGGGGATACGAAGCTTTCTTT	CASSRQTGGYEAFF
TRBV6-1	TRBJ2-5	NA	NA	TGTGCCAGCAGTGAAGTAAGGTTGGCGCTAACCCAGTACTTC	CASSEVRLALTQYF
TRBV5-6	TRBJ2-4	TRBD1	NA	TGTGCCAGCAGCTTGCACGGACAGGGGCGTATTGGATACATTCAGTACTTC	CASSLHGQGRIGYIQYF
TRBV27	TRBJ1-1	TRBD1	NA	TGTGCCAGCAGTACACTAAGACAGGGTAAGCGGGAAGCTTTCTTT	CASSTLRQGKREAFF
TRBV5-1	TRBJ1-1	TRBD1	NA	TGCGCCAGCAGCTTGGAACAGGGGGCTGAAGCTTTCTTT	CASSLEQGAEAFF
TRBV14	TRBJ1-6	NA	NA	TGTGCCAGCAGCCAAGATGGCGCAGGGTATCGTTCACCCCTCCACTTT	CASSQDGAGYRSPLHF